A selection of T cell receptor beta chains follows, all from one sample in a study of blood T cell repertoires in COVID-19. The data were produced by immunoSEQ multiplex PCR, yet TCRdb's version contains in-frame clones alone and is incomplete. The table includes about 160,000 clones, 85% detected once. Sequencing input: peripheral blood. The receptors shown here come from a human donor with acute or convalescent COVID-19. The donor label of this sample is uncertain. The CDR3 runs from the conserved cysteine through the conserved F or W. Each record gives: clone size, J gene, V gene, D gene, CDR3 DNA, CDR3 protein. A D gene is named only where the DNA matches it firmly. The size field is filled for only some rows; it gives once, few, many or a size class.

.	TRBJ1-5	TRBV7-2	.	TGTGCCAGCAGCTTAGGGAGCGGCGGGGAGCCCCAGCATTTT	CASSLGSGGEPQHF
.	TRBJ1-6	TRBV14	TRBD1	TGTGCCAGCAGCCAGGGGGCAGGGGGCCGGTCACCCCTCCACTTT	CASSQGAGGRSPLHF
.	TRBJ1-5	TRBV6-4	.	TGTGCCAGCAGGGGCCGCGGTGACGGGGTTTATAGCAATCAGCCCCAGCATTTT	CASRGRGDGVYSNQPQHF
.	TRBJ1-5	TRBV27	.	TGTGCCACCCTTAATCAGCCCCAGCATTTT	CATLNQPQHF
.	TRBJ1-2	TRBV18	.	TGTGCCAGCTCACCACCGAGGGGGAAGCCACTCTATGGCTACACCTTC	CASSPPRGKPLYGYTF
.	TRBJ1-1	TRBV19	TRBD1	TGTGCCAGTAGAGGGACAGGGGGACGATCTGAAGCTTTCTTT	CASRGTGGRSEAFF
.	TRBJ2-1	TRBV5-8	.	TGTGCCAGCAGCCTAACCCAGGGCGGTGAGCAGTTCTTC	CASSLTQGGEQFF
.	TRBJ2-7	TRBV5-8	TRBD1	TGTGCCAGCAGCGAAGAGGGTTATCGGACAGGGTATCTGTACGAGCAGTACTTC	CASSEEGYRTGYLYEQYF
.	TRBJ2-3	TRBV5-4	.	TGTGCCAGCAGCCTCGGGGGAAGTACAGATACGCAGTATTTT	CASSLGGSTDTQYF
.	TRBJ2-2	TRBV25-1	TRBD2	TGTGCCAGCAGTGAAAGGGTCGGGGGGACGAACACCGGGGAGCTGTTTTTT	CASSERVGGTNTGELFF
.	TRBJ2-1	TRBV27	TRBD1	TGTGCCAGCAACATACAGGGGTTCTCCTACAATGAGCAGTTCTTC	CASNIQGFSYNEQFF
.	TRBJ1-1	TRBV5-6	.	TGTGCCAGCAGCGTTCTCGACAGAAGCCCTGAAGCTTTCTTT	CASSVLDRSPEAFF
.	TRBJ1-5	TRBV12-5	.	TGTGCTAGTGGTTTGGTCGGGGGGAGCAATCAGCCCCAGCATTTT	CASGLVGGSNQPQHF
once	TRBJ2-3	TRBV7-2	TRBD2	TGTGCCAGCAGTCTTAGCGGGGTTAGCACAGATACGCAGTATTTT	CASSLSGVSTDTQYF
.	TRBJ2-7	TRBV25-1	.	TGTGCCAGCAGTGAACCCGGCGGGGTCCCCGGTAGCTACGAGCAGTACTTC	CASSEPGGVPGSYEQYF
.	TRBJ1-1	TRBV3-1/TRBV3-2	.	TGTGCCAGCAGCCCCAACAAGAACACTGAAGCTTTCTTT	CASSPNKNTEAFF
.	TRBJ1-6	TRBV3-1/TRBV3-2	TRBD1	TGTGCCAGCAGCCAAGATCGGGGACAGGGCCCTTCACCCCTCCACTTT	CASSQDRGQGPSPLHF
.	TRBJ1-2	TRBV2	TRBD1	TGTGCCAGCAGTCGTACAGGGGGAAATGGCTACACCTTC	CASSRTGGNGYTF
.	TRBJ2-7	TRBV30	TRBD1	TGTGCCTGGAGTGTGTCGCGTCGGGACAGGGGACGAATAAGGAGCTCCTACGAGCAGTACTTC	CAWSVSRRDRGRIRSSYEQYF
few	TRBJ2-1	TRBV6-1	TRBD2	TGTGCCAGCAGTGAAGTGCGTAGCGGGGGGAGGGGTGAGCAGTTCTTC	CASSEVRSGGRGEQFF
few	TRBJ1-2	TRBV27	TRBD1	TGTGCCAGCAGTATAACCACAGGGGGCTTTAACTATGGCTACACCTTC	CASSITTGGFNYGYTF
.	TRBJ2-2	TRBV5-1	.	TGCGCCAGCAGCTTGGACAGGGAAGGCGGGGAGCTGTTTTTT	CASSLDREGGELFF
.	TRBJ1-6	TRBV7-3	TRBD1	TGTGCCAGCAGCTGGGGACAGGGGGGTAATTCACCCCTCCACTTT	CASSWGQGGNSPLHF
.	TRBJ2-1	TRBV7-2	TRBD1	TGTGCCAGCAGCTTAGTTGGGACAGAGAGGGCCAATGAGCAGTTCTTC	CASSLVGTERANEQFF
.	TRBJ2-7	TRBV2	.	TGTGCCAGCAGTGGTCTAGGGGACTCCAACTTC	CASSGLGDSNF
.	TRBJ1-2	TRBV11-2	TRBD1	TGTGCCAGCAGCTTAGTGGACAGGGGATCCTATGGCTACACCTTC	CASSLVDRGSYGYTF
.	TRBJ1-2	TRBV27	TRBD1	TGTGCCAGCAGTTTCGAAAGGGGGCCCCGGGGTGGCTACACCTTC	CASSFERGPRGGYTF
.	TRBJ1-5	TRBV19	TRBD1	TGTGCCAGTCGAGGACAGGGGACCATCAACAATCAGCCCCAGCATTTT	CASRGQGTINNQPQHF
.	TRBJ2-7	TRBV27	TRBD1	TGTGCCAGCAGTTCCCCGGGACAGGTATCCTACGAGCAGTACTTC	CASSSPGQVSYEQYF
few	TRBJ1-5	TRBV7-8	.	TGTGCCAGCAGCTTTCGACAGGGCAATCAGCCCCAGCATTTT	CASSFRQGNQPQHF
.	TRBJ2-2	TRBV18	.	TGTGCCAGCTCACCAGTAGACACCGGGGAGCTGTTTTTT	CASSPVDTGELFF
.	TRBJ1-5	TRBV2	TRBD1	TGTGCCAGCTCCTTGCTGGGACAGCAAAATCAGCCCCAGCATTTT	CASSLLGQQNQPQHF
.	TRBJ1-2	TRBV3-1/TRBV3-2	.	TGTGCCAGCAGCCAGGGCAGTACTAACTATGGCTACACCTTC	CASSQGSTNYGYTF
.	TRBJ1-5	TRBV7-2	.	TGTGCCAGCAGCTTAGACGGGGGTTCCTATAGCAATCAGCCCCAGCATTTT	CASSLDGGSYSNQPQHF
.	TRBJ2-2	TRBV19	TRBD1	TGTGCCAGTAGTATACAGGGGGCAGGCACCGGGGAGCTGTTTTTT	CASSIQGAGTGELFF
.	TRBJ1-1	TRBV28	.	TGTGCCAGCACCCCGAGCATTGCGGGGATGAACACTGAAGCTTTCTTT	CASTPSIAGMNTEAFF
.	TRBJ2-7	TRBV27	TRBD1	TGTGCCAGCACGAGGACGTACAGGGGAGAGAAGTACGAGCAGTACTTC	CASTRTYRGEKYEQYF
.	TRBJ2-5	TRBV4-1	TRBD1	TGCGCCAGCAGCCAGACAGGGGGCGACGAGACCCAGTACTTC	CASSQTGGDETQYF
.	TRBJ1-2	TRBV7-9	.	TGTGCCAGCAGCTTAGTTGCGCCCTATGGCTACACCTTC	CASSLVAPYGYTF
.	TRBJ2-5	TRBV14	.	TGTGCCAGCAGTCCCCAGGGGGGCCCACAAGAGACCCAGTACTTC	CASSPQGGPQETQYF
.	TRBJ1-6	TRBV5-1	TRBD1	TGCGCCAGCAGCCCAGGACAGGGGGCCTATAATTCACCCCTCCACTTT	CASSPGQGAYNSPLHF
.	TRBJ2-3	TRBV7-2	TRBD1	TGTGCCAGCAGCTTAGTAGGGACAGCTAGTTCGACGGATACGCAGTATTTT	CASSLVGTASSTDTQYF
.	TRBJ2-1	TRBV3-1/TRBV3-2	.	TGTGCCAGCAGCCAAGATACACTAGAAACGCATGAGCAGTTCTTC	CASSQDTLETHEQFF
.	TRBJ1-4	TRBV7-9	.	TGTGCCAGCAGCTTAGTTCGTTCTGGGAGAGGTGCAACTAATGAAAAACTGTTTTTT	CASSLVRSGRGATNEKLFF
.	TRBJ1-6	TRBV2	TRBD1	TGTGCCAGCAGTGTGGGGACGGGACAGGCTTCACCCCTCCACTTT	CASSVGTGQASPLHF
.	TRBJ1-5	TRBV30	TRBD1	TGTGCCTGGAGTGTAACACAGGGGTGGCAGCCCCAGCATTTT	CAWSVTQGWQPQHF
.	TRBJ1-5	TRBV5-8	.	TGTGCCAGCAGCGAGGCGAATACAGGGCCCCACAATCAGCCCCAGCATTTT	CASSEANTGPHNQPQHF
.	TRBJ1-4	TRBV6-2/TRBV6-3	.	TGTGCCAGCAGTAGACCCGAGAGAGCGGGAAAACTGTTTTTT	CASSRPERAGKLFF
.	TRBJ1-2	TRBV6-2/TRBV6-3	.	TGTGCCAGCAGTTACCCGGGTCTAATGGGTGGCTACACCTTC	CASSYPGLMGGYTF
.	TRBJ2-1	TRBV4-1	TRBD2	TGCGCCAGCAGCCAACTCATAGCGGGGGTGTACAATGAGCAGTTCTTC	CASSQLIAGVYNEQFF
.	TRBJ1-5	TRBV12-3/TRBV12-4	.	TGTGCCAGCAGTTTTTCTCGGGAACAGCCCCAGCATTTT	CASSFSREQPQHF
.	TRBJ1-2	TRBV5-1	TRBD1	TGCGCCAGCAGCCCCCGGCCGGACAGGTTTATTTCAGGAGGCTACACCTTC	CASSPRPDRFISGGYTF
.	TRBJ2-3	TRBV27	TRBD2	TGTGCCAGCGGAGGGCTAGCGGGGGGCACGCAGTATTTT	CASGGLAGGTQYF
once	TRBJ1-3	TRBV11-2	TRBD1	TGTGCCAGCAGCCGCACCGGGACAGGGGAGTCTGGAAACACCATATATTTT	CASSRTGTGESGNTIYF
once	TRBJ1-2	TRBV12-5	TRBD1	TGTGCTAGTGGTTTTGCCGTCGGACAGGGACCTAACTATGGCTACACCTTC	CASGFAVGQGPNYGYTF